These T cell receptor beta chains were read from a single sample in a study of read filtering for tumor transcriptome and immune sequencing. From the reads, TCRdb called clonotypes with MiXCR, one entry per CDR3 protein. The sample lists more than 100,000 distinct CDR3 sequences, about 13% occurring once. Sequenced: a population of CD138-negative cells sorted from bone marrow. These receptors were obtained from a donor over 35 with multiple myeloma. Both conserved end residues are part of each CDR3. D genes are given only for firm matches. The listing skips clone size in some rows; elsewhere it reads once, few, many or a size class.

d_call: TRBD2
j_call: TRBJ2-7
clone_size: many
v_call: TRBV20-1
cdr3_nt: TGCAGTGCTGCCGGGACTAGCGGCTTTTCCTACGAGCAGTACTTC
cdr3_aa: CSAAGTSGFSYEQYF

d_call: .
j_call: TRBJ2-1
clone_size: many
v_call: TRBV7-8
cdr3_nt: TGTGCCAGCAGCGCCGTTGGTGCGGGAAGTTACAATGAGCAGTTCTTC
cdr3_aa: CASSAVGAGSYNEQFF

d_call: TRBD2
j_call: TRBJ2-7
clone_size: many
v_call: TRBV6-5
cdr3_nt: TGTGCCAGCAGTTACGGTCCATGGGCGGGAGGCGAGCAGTACTTC
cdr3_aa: CASSYGPWAGGEQYF

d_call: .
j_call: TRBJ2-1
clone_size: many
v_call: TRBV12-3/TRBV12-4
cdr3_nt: TGTGCCAGTTCGCGTACTAGCCTCCTAGGTGAGCAGTTCTTC
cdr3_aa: CASSRTSLLGEQFF

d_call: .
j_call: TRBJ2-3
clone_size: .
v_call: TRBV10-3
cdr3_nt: TGTGCCATCAGCCCCATGAACCGGGATACGCAGTATTTT
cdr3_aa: CAISPMNRDTQYF

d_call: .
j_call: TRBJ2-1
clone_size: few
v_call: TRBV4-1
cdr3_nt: TGCGCCAGCAGCCCCCAAGGGGACTACAATGAGCAGTTCTTC
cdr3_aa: CASSPQGDYNEQFF

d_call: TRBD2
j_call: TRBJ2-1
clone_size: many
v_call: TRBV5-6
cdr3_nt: TGTGCCAGCAGTCGCGTCGAGCAGCGGGGACCAAATGAGCAGTTCTTC
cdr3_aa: CASSRVEQRGPNEQFF

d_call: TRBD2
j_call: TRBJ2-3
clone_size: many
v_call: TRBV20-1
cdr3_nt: TGCAGTGCCGAGCAATGGACGGCCGGACTAGCTGTTACAGATACGCAGTATTTT
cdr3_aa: CSAEQWTAGLAVTDTQYF

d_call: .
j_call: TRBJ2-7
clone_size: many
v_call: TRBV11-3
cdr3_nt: TGTGCCAGCAGCTGGGACATTTACTACGAGCAGTACTTC
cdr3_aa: CASSWDIYYEQYF

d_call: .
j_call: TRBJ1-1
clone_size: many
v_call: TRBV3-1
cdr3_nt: TGTGCCAGCAGCCTTTTGTTGCCAGGGGCGGAGAGGACTGAAGCTTTCTTT
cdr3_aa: CASSLLLPGAERTEAFF

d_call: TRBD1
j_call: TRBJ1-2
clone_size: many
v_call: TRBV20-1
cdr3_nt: TGCATCGGGACAGGGAGGAACTATGGCTACACCTTC
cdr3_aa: CIGTGRNYGYTF

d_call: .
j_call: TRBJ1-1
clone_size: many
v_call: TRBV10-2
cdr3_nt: TGCGCCAGCGGCGCGGGGCGAGCTTTCTTT
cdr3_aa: CASGAGRAFF

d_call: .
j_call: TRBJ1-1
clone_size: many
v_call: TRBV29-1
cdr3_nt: TGCAGCGTTGAGGGGAGGGGTGGGGACTTCTTT
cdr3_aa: CSVEGRGGDFF

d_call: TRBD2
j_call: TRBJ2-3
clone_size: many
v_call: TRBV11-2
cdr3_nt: TGTGCCAGCAGCTTAGATCCCGGACTAGCGGCCCTCGATACGCAGTATTTT
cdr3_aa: CASSLDPGLAALDTQYF

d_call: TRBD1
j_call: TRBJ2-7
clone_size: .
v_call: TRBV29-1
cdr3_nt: TGCAGCGTTGAAATTGGACAGGGGTACTACGAGCAGTACTTC
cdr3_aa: CSVEIGQGYYEQYF

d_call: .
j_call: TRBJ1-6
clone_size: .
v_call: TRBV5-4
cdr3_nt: TGTGCCAGCAGCTCCGGGACGAGCCTTAATTCACCCCTCCACTTT
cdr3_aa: CASSSGTSLNSPLHF

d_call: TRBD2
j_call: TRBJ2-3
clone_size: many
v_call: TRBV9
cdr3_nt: TGTGCCAGCAGCGTAGGTCGCGGGAGCGGCACAGATACGCAGTATTTT
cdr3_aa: CASSVGRGSGTDTQYF

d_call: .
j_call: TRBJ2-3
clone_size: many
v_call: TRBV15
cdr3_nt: TGTGCCACCGGGAGCGATTGGGATACGCAGTATTTT
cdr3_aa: CATGSDWDTQYF

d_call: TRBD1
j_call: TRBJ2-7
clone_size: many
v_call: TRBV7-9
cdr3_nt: TGTGCCAGCATGCGACAGGGAGCCTACGAGCAGTACTTC
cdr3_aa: CASMRQGAYEQYF

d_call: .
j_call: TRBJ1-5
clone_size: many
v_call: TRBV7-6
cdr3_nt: TGTGCCACCCGCTGGGGACACGGAACGAATTATAGCAATCAGCCCCAGCATTTT
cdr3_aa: CATRWGHGTNYSNQPQHF

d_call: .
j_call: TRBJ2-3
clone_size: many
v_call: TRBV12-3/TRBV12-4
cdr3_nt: TGTGCCAGCACTTTAGACCCGTTGGGTACGCAGTATTTT
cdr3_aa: CASTLDPLGTQYF

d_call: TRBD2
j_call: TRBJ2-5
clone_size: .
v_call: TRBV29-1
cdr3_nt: TGCAGCGTTGTAGGACTAGCGGGCCAAGAGACCCAGTACTTC
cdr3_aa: CSVVGLAGQETQYF

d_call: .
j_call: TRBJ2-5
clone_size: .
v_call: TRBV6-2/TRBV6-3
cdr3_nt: TGTGCCAGCAGGCGCGCAGGGGGGACCCTGTACTTC
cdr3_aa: CASRRAGGTLYF

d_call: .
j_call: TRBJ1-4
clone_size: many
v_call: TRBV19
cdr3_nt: TGTGCCAGTAGTATATCAGGGCGTGCCGGAAAACTGTTTTTT
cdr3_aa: CASSISGRAGKLFF

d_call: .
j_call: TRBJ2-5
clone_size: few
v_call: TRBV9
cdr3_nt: TGTGCCAGCAGCGTAAACGGTTTGGGTGAGACCCAGTACTTC
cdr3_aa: CASSVNGLGETQYF

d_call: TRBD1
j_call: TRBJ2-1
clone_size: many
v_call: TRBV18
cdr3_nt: TGTGCCAGCTCACAGGTGCCGGGACAGGGAATGAATGAGCAGTTCTTC
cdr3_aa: CASSQVPGQGMNEQFF

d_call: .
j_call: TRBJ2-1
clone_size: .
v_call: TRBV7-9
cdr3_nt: TGTGCCAGCAGCCGTCCAGGGACCAATGAGCAGTTCTTC
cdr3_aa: CASSRPGTNEQFF

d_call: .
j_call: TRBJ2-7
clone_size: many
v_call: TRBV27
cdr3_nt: TGTGCCAGCAGTTTACAGGGGATTCCCTACGAGCAGTACTTC
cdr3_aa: CASSLQGIPYEQYF

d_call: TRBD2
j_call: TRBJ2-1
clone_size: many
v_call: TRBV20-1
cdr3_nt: TGCAGTGCTCGACTAGCGGGAGCCAGCTCCTACAATGAGCAGTTCTTC
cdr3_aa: CSARLAGASSYNEQFF

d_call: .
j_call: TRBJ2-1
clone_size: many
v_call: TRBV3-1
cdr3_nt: TGTGCCACCTCAGCTCGGGAGTTAGGTTCCAATGAGCAGTTCTTC
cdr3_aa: CATSARELGSNEQFF

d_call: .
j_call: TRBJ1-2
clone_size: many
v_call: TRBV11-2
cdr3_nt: TGTGCCAGCAGCTCGGGAGGCTCCTTTGGCTACACCTTC
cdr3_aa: CASSSGGSFGYTF

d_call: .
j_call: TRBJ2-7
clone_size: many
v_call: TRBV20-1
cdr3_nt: TGCAGTGCTCCATTTCTGGGGGAGCAGTACTTC
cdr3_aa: CSAPFLGEQYF

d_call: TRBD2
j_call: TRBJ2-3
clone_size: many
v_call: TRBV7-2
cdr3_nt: TGTGCCAGCAGCCGAAGATCCCTAGCGGGAGTTGGGACAGATACGCAGTATTTT
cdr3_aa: CASSRRSLAGVGTDTQYF

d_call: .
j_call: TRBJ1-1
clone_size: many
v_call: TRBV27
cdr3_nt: TGTGCCAGCAGTTTCCTGCCCCTGAACACTGAAGCTTTCTTT
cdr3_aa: CASSFLPLNTEAFF

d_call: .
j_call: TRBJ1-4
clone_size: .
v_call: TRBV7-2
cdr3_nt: TGTGCCAGCAGCTTAGGGTCTCGGCCCTGGGAAAAACTGTTTTTT
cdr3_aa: CASSLGSRPWEKLFF

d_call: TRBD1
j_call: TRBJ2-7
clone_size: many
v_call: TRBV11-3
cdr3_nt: TGTGCCAGCAGCACCCCGGAACAGGGGTCCTACGAGCAGTACTTC
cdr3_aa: CASSTPEQGSYEQYF

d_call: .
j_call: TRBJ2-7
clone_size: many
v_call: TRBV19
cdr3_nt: TGTGCCAGTAAATTCCGGGCATTGGGGGCGGAGCAGTACTTC
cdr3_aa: CASKFRALGAEQYF

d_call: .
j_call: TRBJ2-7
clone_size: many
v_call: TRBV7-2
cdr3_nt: TGTGCCAGCAGCTCTAGCTCCTACGAGCAGTACTTC
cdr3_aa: CASSSSSYEQYF

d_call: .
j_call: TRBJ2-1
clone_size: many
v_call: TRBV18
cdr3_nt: TGTGCCAGCTCACCACCAAGCGGCTCCTACAATGAGCAGTTCTTC
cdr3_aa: CASSPPSGSYNEQFF

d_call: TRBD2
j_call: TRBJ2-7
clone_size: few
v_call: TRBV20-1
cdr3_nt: TGCAGTGCTAGAGATTGGCTAGCGGGAAGAACCTACGAGCAGTACTTC
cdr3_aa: CSARDWLAGRTYEQYF

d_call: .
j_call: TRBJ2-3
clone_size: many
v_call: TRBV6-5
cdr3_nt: TGTGCCAGCACCCCGGGGTTTTCGGGGGCGAGCACAGATACGCAGTATTTT
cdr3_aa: CASTPGFSGASTDTQYF

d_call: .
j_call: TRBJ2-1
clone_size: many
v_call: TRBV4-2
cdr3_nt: TGTGCCAGCAGCCAAGTCGGGCGGAACTACAATGAGCAGTTCTTC
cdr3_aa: CASSQVGRNYNEQFF

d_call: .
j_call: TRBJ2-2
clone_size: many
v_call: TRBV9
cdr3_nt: TGTGCCAGCAGCTCACCGACAGGAGGAACCGGGGAGCTGTTTTTT
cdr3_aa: CASSSPTGGTGELFF

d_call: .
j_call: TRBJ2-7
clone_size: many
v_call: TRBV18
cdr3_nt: TGTGCCAGCTCACCCATTGACAACTCCTACGAGCAGTACTTC
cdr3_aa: CASSPIDNSYEQYF

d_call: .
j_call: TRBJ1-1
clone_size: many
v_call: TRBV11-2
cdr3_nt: TGTGCCAGCAGCTTAGGTCGGAACACTGAAGCTTTCTTT
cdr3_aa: CASSLGRNTEAFF

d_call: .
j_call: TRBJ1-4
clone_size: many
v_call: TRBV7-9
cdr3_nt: TGTGCCAGCAGCTTAGTGGCAGGGCCGGGTGAAAAACTGTTTTTT
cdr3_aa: CASSLVAGPGEKLFF

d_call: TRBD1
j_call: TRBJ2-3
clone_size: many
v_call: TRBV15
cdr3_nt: TGTGCCACCAGCAGAGATTTGGGCTGGGAGACAGGGAGCACAGATACGCAGTATTTT
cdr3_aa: CATSRDLGWETGSTDTQYF

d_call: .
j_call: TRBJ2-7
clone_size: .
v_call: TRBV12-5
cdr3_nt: TGTGCTAGTGCTTTGGTGAGGGAGCAGTACTTC
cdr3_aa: CASALVREQYF

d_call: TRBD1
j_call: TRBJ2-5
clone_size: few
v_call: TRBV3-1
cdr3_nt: TGTGCCAGCAGCCAAGACGGGGGACAGGGGGAGACCCAGTACTTC
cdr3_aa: CASSQDGGQGETQYF

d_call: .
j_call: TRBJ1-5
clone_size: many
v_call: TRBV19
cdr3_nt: TGTGCCAGTAGTATAGGGAGGTTTAGGGCAGAATGGGGGGATCAGCCCCAGCATTTT
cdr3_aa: CASSIGRFRAEWGDQPQHF

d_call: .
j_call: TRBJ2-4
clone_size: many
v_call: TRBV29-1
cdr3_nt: TGCAGCGTTGAAACAGTAGCCAAAAACATTCAGTACTTC
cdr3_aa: CSVETVAKNIQYF

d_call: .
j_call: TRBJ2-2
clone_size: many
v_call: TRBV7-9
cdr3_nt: TGTGCCAGCAGCTTCCGGACTGGGGACGGGGAGCTGTTTTTT
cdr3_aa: CASSFRTGDGELFF

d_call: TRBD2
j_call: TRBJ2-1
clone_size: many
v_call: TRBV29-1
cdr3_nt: TGCAGCGGCGGACTAGCGCCCTCCTACAATGAGCAGTTCTTC
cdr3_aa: CSGGLAPSYNEQFF

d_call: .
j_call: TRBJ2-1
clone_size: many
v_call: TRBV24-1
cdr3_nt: TGTGCCACCAGTGATGTACAGGGCAATGAGCAGTTCTTC
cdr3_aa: CATSDVQGNEQFF

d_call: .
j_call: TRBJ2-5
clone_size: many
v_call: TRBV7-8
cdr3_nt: TGTGCCAGCAGACGGGGTCCACAGGCAGCTCAAGAGACCCAGTACTTC
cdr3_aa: CASRRGPQAAQETQYF

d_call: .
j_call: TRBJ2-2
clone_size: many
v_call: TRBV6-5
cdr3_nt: TGTGCCAGCAGTCCCCCGAATTGGGCCGGGGAGCTGTTTTTT
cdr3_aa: CASSPPNWAGELFF

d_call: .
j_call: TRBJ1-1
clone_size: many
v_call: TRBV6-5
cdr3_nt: TGTGCCAGCAAACGAAAAGGGTTTTGGGAGAACACTGAAGCTTTCTTT
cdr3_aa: CASKRKGFWENTEAFF

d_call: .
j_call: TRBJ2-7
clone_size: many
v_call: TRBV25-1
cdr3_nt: TGTGCCAGCAGTGAATTCGGGACAAACACCTACGAGCAGTACTTC
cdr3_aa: CASSEFGTNTYEQYF

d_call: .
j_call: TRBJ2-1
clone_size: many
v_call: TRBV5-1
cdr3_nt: TGCGCCAGCAGCTTGGGAGTCCTAGATGAGCAGTTCTTC
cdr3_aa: CASSLGVLDEQFF